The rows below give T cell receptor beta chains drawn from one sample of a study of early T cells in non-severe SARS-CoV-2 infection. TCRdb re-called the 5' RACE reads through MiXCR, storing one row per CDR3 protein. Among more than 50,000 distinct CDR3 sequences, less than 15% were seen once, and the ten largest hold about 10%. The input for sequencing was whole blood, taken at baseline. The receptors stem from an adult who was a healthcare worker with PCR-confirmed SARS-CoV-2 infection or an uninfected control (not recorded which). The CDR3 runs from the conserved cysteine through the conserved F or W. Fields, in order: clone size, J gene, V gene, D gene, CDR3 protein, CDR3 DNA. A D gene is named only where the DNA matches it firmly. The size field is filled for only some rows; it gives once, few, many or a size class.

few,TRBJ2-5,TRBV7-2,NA,CASSPRPWQETQYF,TGTGCCAGCAGCCCTAGACCCTGGCAAGAGACCCAGTACTTC
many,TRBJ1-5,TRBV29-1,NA,CSVVEGGNQPQHF,TGCAGCGTTGTGGAAGGGGGCAATCAGCCCCAGCATTTT
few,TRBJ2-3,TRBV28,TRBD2,CASIPGAGGSDTQYF,TGTGCCAGCATCCCCGGGGCGGGGGGCTCAGATACGCAGTATTTT
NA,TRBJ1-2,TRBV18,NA,CASSPGGGNYGYTF,TGTGCCAGCTCACCAGGGGGCGGTAACTATGGCTACACCTTC
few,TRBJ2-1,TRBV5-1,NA,CASGQLVNEQFF,TGCGCCAGCGGACAGTTGGTCAATGAGCAGTTCTTC
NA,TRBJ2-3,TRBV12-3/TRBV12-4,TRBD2,CAGSSSGRRDTQYF,TGTGCCGGATCATCTAGCGGGCGCAGGGATACGCAGTATTTT
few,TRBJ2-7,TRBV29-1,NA,CSVESARGEQYF,TGCAGCGTTGAAAGCGCCAGGGGCGAGCAGTACTTC
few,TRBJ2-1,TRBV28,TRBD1,CASSRNRGRYNEQFF,TGTGCCAGCAGTCGGAACAGGGGACGTTACAATGAGCAGTTCTTC
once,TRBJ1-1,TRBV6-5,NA,CASSYSIPMNTEAFF,TGTGCCAGCAGTTACTCGATACCCATGAACACTGAAGCTTTCTTT
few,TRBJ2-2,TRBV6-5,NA,CASTYRSLGGELFF,TGTGCCAGCACCTACAGGAGCTTGGGCGGGGAGCTGTTTTTT
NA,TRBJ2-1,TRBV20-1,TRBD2,CSARVASGGNEEFF,TGCAGTGCTAGGGTGGCTAGCGGGGGAAATGAGGAGTTCTTC
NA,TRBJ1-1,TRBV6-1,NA,CATRGGGWYTEAFF,TGTGCCACCCGCGGTGGGGGTTGGTACACTGAAGCTTTCTTT
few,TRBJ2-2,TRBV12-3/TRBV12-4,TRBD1,CASSLRQGATGELFF,TGTGCCAGCAGTTTAAGACAGGGTGCCACCGGGGAGCTGTTTTTT
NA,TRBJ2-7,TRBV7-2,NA,CASSLEQLSYEQYF,TGTGCCAGCAGCTTAGAACAGCTTAGCTACGAGCAGTACTTC
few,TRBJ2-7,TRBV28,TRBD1,CASSYRGTAPYEQYF,TGTGCCAGCAGTTACCGAGGGACAGCACCCTACGAGCAGTACTTC
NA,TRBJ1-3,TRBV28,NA,CASRPGDTIYF,TGTGCCAGCAGGCCCGGGGACACCATATATTTT
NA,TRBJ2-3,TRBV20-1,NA,CSARGPGVGVDTQYF,TGCAGTGCTAGAGGCCCAGGGGTGGGGGTAGATACGCAGTATTTT
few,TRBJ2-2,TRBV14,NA,CASNMKLGGELFF,TGTGCCAGCAACATGAAGCTCGGCGGGGAGCTGTTTTTT
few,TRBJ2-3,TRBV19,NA,CASSIGWRGLSTDTQYF,TGTGCCAGTAGTATAGGATGGAGGGGGCTAAGCACAGATACGCAGTATTTT
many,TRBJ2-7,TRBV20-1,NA,CSTLGWNYEQYF,TGCAGCACGTTAGGGTGGAACTACGAGCAGTACTTC
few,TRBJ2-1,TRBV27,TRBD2,CASSLSMGGGPYHNEQFF,TGTGCCAGCAGTCTTTCGATGGGGGGAGGGCCTTATCACAATGAGCAGTTCTTC